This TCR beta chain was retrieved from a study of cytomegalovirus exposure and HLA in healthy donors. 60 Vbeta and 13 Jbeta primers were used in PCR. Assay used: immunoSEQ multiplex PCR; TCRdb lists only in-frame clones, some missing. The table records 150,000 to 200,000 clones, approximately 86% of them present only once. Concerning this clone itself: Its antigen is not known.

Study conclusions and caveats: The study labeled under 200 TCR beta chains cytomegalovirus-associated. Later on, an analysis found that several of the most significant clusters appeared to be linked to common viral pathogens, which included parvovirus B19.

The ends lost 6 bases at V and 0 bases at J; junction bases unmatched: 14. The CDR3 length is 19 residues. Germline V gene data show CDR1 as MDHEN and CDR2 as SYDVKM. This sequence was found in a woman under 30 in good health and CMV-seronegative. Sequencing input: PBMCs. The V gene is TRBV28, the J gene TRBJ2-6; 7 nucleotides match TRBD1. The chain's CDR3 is CASSIHHDRVASGANVLTF. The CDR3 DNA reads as TGTGCCAGCAGCATCCACCATGACAGGGTGGCCTCTGGGGCCAACGTCCTGACTTTC.